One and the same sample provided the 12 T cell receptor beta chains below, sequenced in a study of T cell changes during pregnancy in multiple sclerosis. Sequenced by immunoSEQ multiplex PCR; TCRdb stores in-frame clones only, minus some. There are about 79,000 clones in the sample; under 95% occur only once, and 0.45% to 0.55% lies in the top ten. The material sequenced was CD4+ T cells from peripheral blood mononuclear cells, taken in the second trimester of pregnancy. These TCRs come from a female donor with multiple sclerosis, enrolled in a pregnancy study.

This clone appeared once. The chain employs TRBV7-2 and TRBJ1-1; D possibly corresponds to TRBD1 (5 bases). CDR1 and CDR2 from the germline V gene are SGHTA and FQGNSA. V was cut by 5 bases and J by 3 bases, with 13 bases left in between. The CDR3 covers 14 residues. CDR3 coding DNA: TGTGCCAGCAGCCGGCAGGGTTCGGACACTGAAGCTTTCTTT. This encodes CASSRQGSDTEAFF.

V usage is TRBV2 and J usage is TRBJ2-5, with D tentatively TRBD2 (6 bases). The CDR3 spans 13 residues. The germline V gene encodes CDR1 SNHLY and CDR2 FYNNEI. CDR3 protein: CAGGEGVQETQYF. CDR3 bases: TGTGCAGGCGGGGAAGGGGTCCAAGAGACCCAGTACTTC.

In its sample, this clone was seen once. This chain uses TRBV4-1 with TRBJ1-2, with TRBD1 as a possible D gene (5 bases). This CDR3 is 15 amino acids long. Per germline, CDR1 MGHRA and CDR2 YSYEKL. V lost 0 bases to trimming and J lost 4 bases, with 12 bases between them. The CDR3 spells CASSQEWGQGYGYTF. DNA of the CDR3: TGCGCCAGCAGCCAAGAGTGGGGCCAAGGCTATGGCTACACCTTC.

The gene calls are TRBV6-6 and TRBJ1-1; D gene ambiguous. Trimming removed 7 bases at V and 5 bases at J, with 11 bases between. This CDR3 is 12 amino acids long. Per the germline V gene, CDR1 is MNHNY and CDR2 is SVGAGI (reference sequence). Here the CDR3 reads CASTAGGTEAFF. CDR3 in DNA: TGTGCCAGCACCGCAGGTGGGACTGAAGCTTTCTTT.

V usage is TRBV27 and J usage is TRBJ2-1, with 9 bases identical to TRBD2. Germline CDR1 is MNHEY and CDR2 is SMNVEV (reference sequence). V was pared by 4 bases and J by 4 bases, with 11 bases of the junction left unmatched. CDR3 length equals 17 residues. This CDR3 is CASSSSGRTLFYNEQFF. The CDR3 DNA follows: TGTGCCAGCAGTTCCAGCGGGAGGACTCTTTTTTACAATGAGCAGTTCTTC.

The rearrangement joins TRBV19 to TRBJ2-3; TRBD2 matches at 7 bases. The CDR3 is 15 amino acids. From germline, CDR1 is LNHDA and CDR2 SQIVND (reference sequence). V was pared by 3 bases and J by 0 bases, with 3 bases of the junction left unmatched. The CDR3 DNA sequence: TGTGCCAGTAGTATTTACGGGGGGAGCACAGATACGCAGTATTTT. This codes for CASSIYGGSTDTQYF.

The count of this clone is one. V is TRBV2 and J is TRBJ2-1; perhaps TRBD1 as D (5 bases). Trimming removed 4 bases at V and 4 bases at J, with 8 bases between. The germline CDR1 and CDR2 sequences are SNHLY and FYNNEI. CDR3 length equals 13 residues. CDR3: CASSGRTYNEQFF. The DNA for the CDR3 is TGTGCCAGCAGTGGACGGACATACAATGAGCAGTTCTTC.

CDR3 region: CASSHWDSSYEQYF. The CDR3 DNA is TGTGCCAGCAGCCATTGGGACAGCTCCTACGAGCAGTACTTC. This chain uses TRBV2 with TRBJ2-7; 7 positions agree with TRBD1. The CDR3 extends over 14 amino acids. Per germline, CDR1 SNHLY and CDR2 FYNNEI. The J segment lost 0 bases and the V segment lost 6 bases, leaving 5 bases of the junction unmatched.

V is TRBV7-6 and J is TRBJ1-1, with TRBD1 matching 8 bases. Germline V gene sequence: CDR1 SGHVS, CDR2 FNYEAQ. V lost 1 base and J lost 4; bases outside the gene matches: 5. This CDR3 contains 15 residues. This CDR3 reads CASSLVIGQGTEAFF. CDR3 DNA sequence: TGTGCCAGCAGCTTAGTGATCGGACAGGGCACTGAAGCTTTCTTT. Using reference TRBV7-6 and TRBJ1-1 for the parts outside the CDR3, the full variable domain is GAGVSQSPRYKVTKRGQDVALRCDPISGHVSLYWYRQALGQGPEFLTYFNYEAQQDKSGLPNDRFSAERPEGSISTLTIQRTEQRDSAMYRCASSLVIGQGTEAFFGQGTRLTVV.

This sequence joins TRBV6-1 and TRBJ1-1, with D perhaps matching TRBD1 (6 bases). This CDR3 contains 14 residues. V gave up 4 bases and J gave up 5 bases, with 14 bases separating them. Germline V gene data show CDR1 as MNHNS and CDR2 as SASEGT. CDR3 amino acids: CASSALQGKTEAFF. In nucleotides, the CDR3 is TGTGCCAGCAGTGCACTACAGGGTAAGACTGAAGCTTTCTTT.

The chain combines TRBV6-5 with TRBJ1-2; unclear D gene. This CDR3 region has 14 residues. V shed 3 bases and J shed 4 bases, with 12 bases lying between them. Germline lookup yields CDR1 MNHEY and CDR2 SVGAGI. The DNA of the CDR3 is TGTGCCAGCAGTTATGAGGCGACGATCTATGGCTACACCTTC. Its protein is CASSYEATIYGYTF.

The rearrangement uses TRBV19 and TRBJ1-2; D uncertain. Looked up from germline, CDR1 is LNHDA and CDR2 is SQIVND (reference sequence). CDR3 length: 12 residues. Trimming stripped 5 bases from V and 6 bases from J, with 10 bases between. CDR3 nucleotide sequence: TGTGCCAGTAGTGCCCCCGGGGATGGCTACACCTTC. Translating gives CASSAPGDGYTF.